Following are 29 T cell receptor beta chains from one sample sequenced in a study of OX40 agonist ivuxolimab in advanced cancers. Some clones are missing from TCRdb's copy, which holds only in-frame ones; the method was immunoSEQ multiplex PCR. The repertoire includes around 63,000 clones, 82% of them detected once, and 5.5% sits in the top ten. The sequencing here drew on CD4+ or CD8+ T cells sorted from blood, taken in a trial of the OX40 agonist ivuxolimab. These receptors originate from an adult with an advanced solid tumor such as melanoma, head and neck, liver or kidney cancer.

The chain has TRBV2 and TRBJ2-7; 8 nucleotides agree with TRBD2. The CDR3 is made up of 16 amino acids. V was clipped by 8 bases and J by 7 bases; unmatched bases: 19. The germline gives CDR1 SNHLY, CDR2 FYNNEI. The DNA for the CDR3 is TGTGCCAGCCTTAATATCCCGGGAGGGCCTGCGGAGGAGCAGTACTTC. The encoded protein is CASLNIPGGPAEEQYF.

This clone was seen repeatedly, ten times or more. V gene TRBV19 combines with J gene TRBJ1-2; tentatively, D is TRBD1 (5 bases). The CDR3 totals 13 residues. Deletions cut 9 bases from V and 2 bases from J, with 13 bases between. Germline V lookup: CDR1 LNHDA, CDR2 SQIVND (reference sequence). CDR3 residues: CASRSRENYGYTF. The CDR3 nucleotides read TGTGCCAGCAGAAGCAGGGAAAACTATGGCTACACCTTC.

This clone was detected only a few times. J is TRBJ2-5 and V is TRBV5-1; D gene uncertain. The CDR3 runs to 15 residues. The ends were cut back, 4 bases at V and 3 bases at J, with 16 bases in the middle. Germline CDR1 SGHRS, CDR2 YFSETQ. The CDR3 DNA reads TGCGCCAGCAGCCCCAGTTATGTCCAGAAAGAGACCCAGTACTTC. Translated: CASSPSYVQKETQYF.

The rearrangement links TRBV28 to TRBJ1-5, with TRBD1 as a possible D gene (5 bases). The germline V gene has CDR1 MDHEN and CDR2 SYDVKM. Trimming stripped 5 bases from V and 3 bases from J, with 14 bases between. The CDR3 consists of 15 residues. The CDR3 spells CASSPAAGVNQPQHF. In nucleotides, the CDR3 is TGTGCCAGCAGTCCCGCGGCGGGGGTCAATCAGCCCCAGCATTTT.

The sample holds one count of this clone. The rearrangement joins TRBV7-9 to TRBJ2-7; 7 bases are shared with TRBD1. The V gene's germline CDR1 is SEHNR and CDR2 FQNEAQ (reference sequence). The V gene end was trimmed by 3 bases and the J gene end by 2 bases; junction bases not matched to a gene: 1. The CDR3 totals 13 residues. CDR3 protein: CASSLTGTYEQYV. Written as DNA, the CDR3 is TGTGCCAGCAGCTTGACAGGGACCTACGAGCAGTACGTC.

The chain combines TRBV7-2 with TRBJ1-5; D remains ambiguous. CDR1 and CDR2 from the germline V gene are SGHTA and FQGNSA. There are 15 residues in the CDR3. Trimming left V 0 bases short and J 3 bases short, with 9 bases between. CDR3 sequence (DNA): TGTGCCAGCAGCTTAGCGCAGGTCTACAATCAGCCCCAGCATTTT. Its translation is CASSLAQVYNQPQHF.

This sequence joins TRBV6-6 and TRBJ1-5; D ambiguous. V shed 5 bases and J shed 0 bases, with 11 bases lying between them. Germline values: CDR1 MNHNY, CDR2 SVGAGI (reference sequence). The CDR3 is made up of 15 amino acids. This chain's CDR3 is CASSAGTYSNQPQHF. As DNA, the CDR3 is TGTGCCAGCAGTGCCGGTACCTATAGCAATCAGCCCCAGCATTTT.

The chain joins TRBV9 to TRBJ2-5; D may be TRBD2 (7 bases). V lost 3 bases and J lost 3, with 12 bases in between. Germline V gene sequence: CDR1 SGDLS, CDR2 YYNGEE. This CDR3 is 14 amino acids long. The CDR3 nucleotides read TGTGCCAGCAGCGCACAGGGAGGGAAAGAGACCCAGTACTTC. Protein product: CASSAQGGKETQYF.

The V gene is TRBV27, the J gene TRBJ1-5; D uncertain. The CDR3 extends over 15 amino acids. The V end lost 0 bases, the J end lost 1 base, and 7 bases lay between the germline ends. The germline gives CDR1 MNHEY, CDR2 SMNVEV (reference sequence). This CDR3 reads CASSLSAWSNQPQHF. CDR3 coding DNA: TGTGCCAGCAGTTTATCCGCCTGGAGCAATCAGCCCCAGCATTTT.

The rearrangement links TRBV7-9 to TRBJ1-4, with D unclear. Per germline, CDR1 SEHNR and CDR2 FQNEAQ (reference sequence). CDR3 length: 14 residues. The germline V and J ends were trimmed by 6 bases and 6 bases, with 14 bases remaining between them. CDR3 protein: CASRTTREYEKLFF. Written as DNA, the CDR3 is TGTGCCAGCAGGACGACAAGGGAGTATGAAAAACTGTTTTTT.

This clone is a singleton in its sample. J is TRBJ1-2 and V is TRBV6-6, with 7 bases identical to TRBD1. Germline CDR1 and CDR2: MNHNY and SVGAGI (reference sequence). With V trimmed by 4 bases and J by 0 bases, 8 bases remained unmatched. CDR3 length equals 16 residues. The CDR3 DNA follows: TGTGCCAGCAGTTTACAGGGGCCCAGAGCTAACTATGGCTACACCTTC. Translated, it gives CASSLQGPRANYGYTF.

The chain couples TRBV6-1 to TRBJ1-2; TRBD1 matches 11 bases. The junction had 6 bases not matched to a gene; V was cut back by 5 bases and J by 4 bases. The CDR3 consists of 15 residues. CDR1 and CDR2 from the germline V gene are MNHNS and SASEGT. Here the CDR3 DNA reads TGTGCCAGCAGTCAAGGACAGGGGGCTGGCTATGGCTACACCTTC. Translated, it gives CASSQGQGAGYGYTF.

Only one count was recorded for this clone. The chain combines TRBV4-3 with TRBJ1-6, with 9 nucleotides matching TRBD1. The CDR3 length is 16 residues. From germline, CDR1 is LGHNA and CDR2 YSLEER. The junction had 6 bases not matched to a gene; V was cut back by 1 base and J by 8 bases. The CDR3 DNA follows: TGCGCCAGCAGCCAAGGCGGGACAGGGACGGATTCACCCCTCCACTTT. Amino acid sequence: CASSQGGTGTDSPLHF.

CDR3: CASSPDVWDAYEQYF. In DNA form, the CDR3 reads TGTGCCAGCTCACCAGATGTTTGGGATGCCTACGAGCAGTACTTC. This chain connects TRBV18 to TRBJ2-7; no reliable D call. Germline V gene sequence: CDR1 KGHSH, CDR2 LQKENI. This CDR3 is 15 amino acids long. V lost 2 bases, J lost 2 bases, and 13 bases lay in between.

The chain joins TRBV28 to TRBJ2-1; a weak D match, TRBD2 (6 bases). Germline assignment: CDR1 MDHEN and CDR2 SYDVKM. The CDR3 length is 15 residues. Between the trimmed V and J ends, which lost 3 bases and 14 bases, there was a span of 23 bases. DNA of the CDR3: TGTGCCAGCAGTTTTTTAGGACGGGAGTTGAGGGCCAAGTTCTTC. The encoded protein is CASSFLGRELRAKFF.

CDR3 nucleotide sequence: TGTGCCAGCAGCCGACTAGCGGACCTAACCTACGAGCAGTACTTC. The encoded protein is CASSRLADLTYEQYF. The chain is built from TRBV7-8 and TRBJ2-7, with 9 bases identical to TRBD2. Germline V CDR1 and CDR2: SGHVS, FQNEAQ. After removal of 5 bases from V and 2 bases from J, the junction contained 7 bases not matched to a gene. The CDR3 contains 15 residues.

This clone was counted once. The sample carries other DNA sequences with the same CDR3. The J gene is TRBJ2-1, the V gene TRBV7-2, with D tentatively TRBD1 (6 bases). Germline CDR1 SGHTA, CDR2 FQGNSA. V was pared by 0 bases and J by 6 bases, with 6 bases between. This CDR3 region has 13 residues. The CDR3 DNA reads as TGTGCCAGCAGCTTAGCAGGGGGCAATGAGCAGTTCTTC. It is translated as CASSLAGGNEQFF.

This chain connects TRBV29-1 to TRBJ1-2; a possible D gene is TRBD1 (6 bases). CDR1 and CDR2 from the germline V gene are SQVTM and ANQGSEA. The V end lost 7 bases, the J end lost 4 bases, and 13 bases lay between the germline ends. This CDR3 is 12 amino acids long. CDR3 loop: CSAGQTSYGYTF. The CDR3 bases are TGCAGCGCCGGACAGACCTCCTATGGCTACACCTTC.

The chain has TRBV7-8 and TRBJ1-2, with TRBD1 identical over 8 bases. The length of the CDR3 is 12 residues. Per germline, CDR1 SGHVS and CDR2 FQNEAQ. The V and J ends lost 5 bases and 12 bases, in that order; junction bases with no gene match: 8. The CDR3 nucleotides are TGTGCCAGCAGCCTAAGGACAGGGAGTCACACCTTC. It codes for CASSLRTGSHTF.

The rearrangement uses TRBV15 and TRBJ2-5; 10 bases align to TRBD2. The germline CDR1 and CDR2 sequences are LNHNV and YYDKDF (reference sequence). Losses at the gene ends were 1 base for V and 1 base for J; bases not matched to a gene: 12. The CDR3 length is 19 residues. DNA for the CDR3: TGTGCCACCAGCAGAGGGGTAGCGGGGGGCCCTACCCTCCAAGAGACCCAGTACTTC. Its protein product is CATSRGVAGGPTLQETQYF. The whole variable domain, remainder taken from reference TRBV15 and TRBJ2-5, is DAMVIQNPRYQVTQFGKPVTLSCSQTLNHNVMYWYQQKSSQAPKLLFHYYDKDFNNEADTPDNFQSRRPNTSFCFLDIRSPGLGDTAMYLCATSRGVAGGPTLQETQYFGPGTRLLVL.

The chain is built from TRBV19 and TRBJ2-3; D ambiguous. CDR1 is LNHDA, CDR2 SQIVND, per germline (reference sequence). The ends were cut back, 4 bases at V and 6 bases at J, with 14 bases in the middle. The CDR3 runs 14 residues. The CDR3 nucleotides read TGTGCCAGTAGTAAGGGCAGAGGTGGTGATACGCAGTATTTT. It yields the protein CASSKGRGGDTQYF.

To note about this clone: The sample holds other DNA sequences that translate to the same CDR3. The CDR3 loop is CASKGLGVNQPQHF. DNA for the CDR3: TGTGCCAGCAAGGGTCTAGGGGTCAATCAGCCCCAGCATTTT. The rearrangement joins TRBV28 to TRBJ1-5; possibly TRBD1 for D (5 bases). This CDR3 comprises 14 residues. Germline loops: CDR1 MDHEN, CDR2 SYDVKM. Trimming pared 7 bases from V and 3 bases from J, leaving 13 bases between.

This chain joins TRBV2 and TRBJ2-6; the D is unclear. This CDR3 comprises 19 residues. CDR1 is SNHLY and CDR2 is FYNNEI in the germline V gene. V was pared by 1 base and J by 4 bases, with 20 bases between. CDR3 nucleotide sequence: TGTGCCAGCAGTGAAGTAACGGGTGGCAGTATTGGGGGGGCCAACGTCCTGACTTTC. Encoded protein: CASSEVTGGSIGGANVLTF.

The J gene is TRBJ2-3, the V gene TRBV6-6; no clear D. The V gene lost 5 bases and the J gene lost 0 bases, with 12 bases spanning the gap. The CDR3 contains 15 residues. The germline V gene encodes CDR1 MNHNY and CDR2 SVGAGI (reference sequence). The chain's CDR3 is CASSPSRTSTDTQYF. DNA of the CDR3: TGTGCCAGCAGTCCCAGTCGGACCAGCACAGATACGCAGTATTTT.

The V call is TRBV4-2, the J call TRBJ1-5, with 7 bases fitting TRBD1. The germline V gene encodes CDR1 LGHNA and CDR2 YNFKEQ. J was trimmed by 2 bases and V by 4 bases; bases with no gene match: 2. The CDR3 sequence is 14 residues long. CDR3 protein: CASSPTGRNQPQHF. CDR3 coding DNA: TGTGCCAGCAGCCCGACAGGGCGCAATCAGCCCCAGCATTTT.

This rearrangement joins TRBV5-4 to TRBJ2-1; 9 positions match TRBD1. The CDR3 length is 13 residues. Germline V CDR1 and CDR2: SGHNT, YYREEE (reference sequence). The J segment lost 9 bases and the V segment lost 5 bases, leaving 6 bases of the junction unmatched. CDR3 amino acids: CASRDRGQVEQFF. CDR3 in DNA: TGTGCCAGCAGGGACAGGGGTCAGGTTGAGCAGTTCTTC.

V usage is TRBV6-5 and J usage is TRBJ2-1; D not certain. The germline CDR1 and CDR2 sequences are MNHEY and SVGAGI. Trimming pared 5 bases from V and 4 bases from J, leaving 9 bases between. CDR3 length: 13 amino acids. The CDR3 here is CASSIGRYNEQFF. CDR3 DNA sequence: TGTGCCAGCAGTATAGGACGGTACAATGAGCAGTTCTTC.

CDR3 loop: CASSLATRTLNTEAFF. The CDR3, as DNA: TGCGCCAGCAGCTTGGCCACCAGGACTCTGAACACTGAAGCTTTCTTT. V gene TRBV5-1 combines with J gene TRBJ1-1; D unclear. Germline CDR1 is SGHRS and CDR2 is YFSETQ. The germline V and J ends were trimmed by 0 bases and 0 bases, with 12 bases remaining between them. The CDR3 has 16 residues.

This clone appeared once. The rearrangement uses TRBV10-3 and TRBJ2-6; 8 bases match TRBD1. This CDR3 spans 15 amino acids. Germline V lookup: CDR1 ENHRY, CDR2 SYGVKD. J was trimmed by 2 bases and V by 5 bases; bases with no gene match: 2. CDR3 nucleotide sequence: TGTGCCATCAGTAGACAGGGGACTGGGGCCAACGTCCTGACTTTC. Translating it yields CAISRQGTGANVLTF.